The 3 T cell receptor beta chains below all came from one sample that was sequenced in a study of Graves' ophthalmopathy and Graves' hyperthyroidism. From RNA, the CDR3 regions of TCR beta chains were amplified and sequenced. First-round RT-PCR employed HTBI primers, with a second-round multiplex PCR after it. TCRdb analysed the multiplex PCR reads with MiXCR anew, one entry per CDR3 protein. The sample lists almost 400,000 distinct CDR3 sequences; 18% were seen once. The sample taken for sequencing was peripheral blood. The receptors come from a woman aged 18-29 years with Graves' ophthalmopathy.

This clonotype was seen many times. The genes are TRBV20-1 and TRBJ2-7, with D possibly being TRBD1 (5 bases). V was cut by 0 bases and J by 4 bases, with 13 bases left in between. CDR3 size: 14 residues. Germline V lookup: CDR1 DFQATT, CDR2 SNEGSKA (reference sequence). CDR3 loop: CSARDRVGGYEQYF. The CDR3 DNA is TGCAGTGCTAGAGACAGGGTTGGTGGATACGAGCAGTACTTC.

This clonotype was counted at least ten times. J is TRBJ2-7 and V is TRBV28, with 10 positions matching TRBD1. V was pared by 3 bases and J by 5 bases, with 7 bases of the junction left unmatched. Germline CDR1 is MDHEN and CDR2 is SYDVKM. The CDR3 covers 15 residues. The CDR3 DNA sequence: TGTGCCAGCAGTTTCCGGGACAGGGGCACGGACGAGCAGTACTTC. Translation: CASSFRDRGTDEQYF.

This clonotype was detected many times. The CDR3 region is CASSPTVESYEQYF. For the CDR3, the DNA is TGCGCCAGCAGCCCTACCGTAGAATCCTACGAGCAGTACTTC. The rearrangement links TRBV4-3 to TRBJ2-7; the D is unclear. Trimming cost V 4 bases and J 1 base, with 11 bases left between them. CDR1 and CDR2 from the germline V gene are LGHNA and YSLEER. The CDR3 has 14 residues.